The rows below give T cell receptor beta chains drawn from one sample of a study of OX40 agonist ivuxolimab in advanced cancers. The repertoire was sequenced with immunoSEQ multiplex PCR; TCRdb's copy has only in-frame clones and lacks some. The sample yields about 73,000 clones, just under 90% seen once. Sequenced material: CD4+ or CD8+ T cells sorted from blood, taken in a trial of the OX40 agonist ivuxolimab. Source of these receptors: an adult with an advanced solid tumor such as melanoma, head and neck, liver or kidney cancer. Each CDR3 is given with its conserved first and last residue. Each record gives: D gene, V gene, CDR3 protein. A D gene is named only where the DNA matches it firmly.

.,TRBV6-5,CAIAFGAYYEQYF
TRBD2,TRBV7-2,CASSLFLAGPYEQYF
.,TRBV27,CASSLAGTFYGYTF
.,TRBV15,CATSRDRGMGKNIQYF
.,TRBV9,CASSVGWGGNEKLFF
.,TRBV4-1,CASSQDLIGEQYF
.,TRBV14,CASSQVRGTYNYGYTF
.,TRBV19,CASHRVFTEAFF
TRBD1,TRBV7-9,CASSPGQGVPDTQYF
.,TRBV15,CATSRNIKLGGNTEAFF
.,TRBV14,CASSHAGTGTAEAFF
.,TRBV7-9,CASSLSGTAYNEQFF
TRBD1,TRBV7-9,CASSQPGQGKDTQYF
TRBD1,TRBV27,CASRVGTGGGSLFYTQYF
TRBD1,TRBV4-1,CASHSGTAYNEQFF